Described below is a single T cell receptor beta chain sequence and its context. This sequence may be a read error, since a much larger clone differs from it by one base. CDR1 is GTSNPN and CDR2 is SVGIG in the germline V gene (reference sequence). This CDR3 is built from 11 residues. This sample's RNA came from whole unsorted tissue. This sample is drawn from a study of tumor and adjacent non-tumor tissue in lung cancer. A modified ARM-PCR protocol with three rounds of nested PCR amplified TCRbeta. TCRdb used MiXCR to reprocess the multiplex PCR reads, holding one entry per CDR3 protein. The sample holds approximately 76,000 distinct CDR3 sequences, approximately 68% seen once.

This TCR was sampled from a woman in her 70s with non-small cell lung cancer. The chain carries TRBV30 and TRBJ2-1, with a tentative D call TRBD2 (6 bases). Material for sequencing was lung tumor tissue. The CDR3 protein is CAWNQGGEQSF. The CDR3 DNA follows: TGTGCCTGGAATCAGGGAGGTGAGCAGTCCTTC. The whole variable domain, filled in from reference TRBV30 and TRBJ2-1, reads SQTIHQWPATLVQPVGSPLSLECTVEGTSNPNLYWYRQAAGRGLQLLFYSVGIGQISSEVPQNLSASRPQDRQFILSSKKLLLSDSGFYLCAWNQGGEQSFGPGTRLTVL.